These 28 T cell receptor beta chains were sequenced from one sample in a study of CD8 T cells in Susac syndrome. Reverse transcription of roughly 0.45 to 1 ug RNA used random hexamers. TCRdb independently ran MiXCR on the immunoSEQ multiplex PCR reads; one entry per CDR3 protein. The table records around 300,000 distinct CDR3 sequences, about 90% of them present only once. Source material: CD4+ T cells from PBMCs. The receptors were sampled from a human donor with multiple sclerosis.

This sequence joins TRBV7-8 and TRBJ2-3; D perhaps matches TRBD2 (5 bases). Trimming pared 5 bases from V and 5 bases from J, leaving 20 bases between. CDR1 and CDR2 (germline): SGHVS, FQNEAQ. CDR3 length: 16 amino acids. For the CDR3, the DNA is TGTGCCAGCAGCCAGATACGGGCCCAGGAGGAAGATACGCAGTATTTT. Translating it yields CASSQIRAQEEDTQYF.

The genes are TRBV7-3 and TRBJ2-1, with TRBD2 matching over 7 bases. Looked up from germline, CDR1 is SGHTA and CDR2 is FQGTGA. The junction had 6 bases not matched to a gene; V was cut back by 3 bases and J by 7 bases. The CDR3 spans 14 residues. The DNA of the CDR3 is TGTGCCAGCAGCTTGACTAGCCTTGAGAATGAGCAGTTCTTC. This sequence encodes CASSLTSLENEQFF.

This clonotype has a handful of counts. The CDR3 DNA is TGTGCCTGGAGTGTACACCCTAGTCTAGCGGGAGGTGAGCAGTTCTTC. Translation gives CAWSVHPSLAGGEQFF. The V and J genes are TRBV30 and TRBJ2-1, with 11 bases fitting TRBD2. Germline CDR1 reads GTSNPN; CDR2 reads SVGIG (reference sequence). V dropped 0 bases and J dropped 9; count of bases not matched to a gene: 10. The CDR3 loop spans 16 amino acids. The complete variable domain, with remaining parts taken from reference TRBV30 and TRBJ2-1, reads SQTIHQWPATLVQPVGSPLSLECTVEGTSNPNLYWYRQAAGRGLQLLFYSVGIGQISSEVPQNLSASRPQDRQFILSSKKLLLSDSGFYLCAWSVHPSLAGGEQFFGPGTRLTVL.

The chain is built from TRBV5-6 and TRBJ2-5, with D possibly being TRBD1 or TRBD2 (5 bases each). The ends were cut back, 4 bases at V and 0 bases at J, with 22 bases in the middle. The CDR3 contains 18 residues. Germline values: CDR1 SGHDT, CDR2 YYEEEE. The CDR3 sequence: CASSAPIGQGPNQETQYF. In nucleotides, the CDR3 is TGTGCCAGCAGCGCCCCGATAGGCCAGGGACCTAACCAAGAGACCCAGTACTTC.

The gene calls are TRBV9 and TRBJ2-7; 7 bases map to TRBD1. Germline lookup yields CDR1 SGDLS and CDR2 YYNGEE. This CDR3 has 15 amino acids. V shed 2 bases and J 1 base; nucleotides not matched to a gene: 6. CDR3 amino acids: CASSVGQEPSYEQYF. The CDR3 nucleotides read TGTGCCAGCAGCGTCGGACAGGAACCATCCTACGAGCAGTACTTC.

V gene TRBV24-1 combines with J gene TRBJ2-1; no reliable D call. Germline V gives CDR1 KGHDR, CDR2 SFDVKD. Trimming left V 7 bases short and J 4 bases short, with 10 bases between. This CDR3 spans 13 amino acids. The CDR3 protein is CATSGQPYNEQFF. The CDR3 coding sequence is TGTGCCACCAGCGGGCAGCCATACAATGAGCAGTTCTTC.

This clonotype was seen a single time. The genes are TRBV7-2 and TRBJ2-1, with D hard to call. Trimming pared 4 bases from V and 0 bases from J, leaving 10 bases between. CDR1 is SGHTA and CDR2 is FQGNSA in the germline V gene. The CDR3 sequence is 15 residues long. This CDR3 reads CASSSPPSSYNEQFF. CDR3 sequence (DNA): TGTGCCAGCAGCTCCCCCCCCAGCTCCTACAATGAGCAGTTCTTC.

CDR3 in amino acids: CASSSGGLNTEAFF. In DNA, the CDR3 is TGTGCCAGCAGTTCCGGGGGATTGAACACTGAAGCTTTCTTT. The chain couples TRBV28 to TRBJ1-1; a possible D gene is TRBD1 (5 bases). Trimming cost V 4 bases and J 0 bases, with 9 bases left between them. This CDR3 region has 14 residues. Germline CDR1 reads MDHEN; CDR2 reads SYDVKM.

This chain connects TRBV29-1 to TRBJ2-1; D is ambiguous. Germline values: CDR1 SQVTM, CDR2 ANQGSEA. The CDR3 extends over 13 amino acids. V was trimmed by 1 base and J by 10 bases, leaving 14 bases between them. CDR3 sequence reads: CSVEGSVVREQFF. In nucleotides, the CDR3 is TGCAGCGTTGAAGGGTCGGTGGTTAGGGAGCAGTTCTTC.

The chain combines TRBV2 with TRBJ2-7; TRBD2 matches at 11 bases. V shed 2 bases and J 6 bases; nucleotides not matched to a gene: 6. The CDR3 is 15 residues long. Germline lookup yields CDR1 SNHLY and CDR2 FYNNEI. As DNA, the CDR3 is TGTGCCAGCAGTGAACATAGCGGGAGGGCCATCGAGCAGTACTTC. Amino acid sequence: CASSEHSGRAIEQYF.

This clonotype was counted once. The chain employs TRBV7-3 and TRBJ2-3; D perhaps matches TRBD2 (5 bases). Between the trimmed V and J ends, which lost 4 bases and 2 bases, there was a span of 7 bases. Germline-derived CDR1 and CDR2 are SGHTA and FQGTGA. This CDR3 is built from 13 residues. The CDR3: CASSSRATDTQYF. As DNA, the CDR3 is TGTGCCAGCAGCTCGCGGGCCACAGATACGCAGTATTTT.

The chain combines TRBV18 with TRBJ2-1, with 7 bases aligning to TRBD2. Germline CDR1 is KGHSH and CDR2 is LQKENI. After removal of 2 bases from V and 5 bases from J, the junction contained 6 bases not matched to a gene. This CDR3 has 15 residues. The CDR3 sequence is CASSPSSGAHNEQFF. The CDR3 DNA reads TGTGCCAGCTCACCATCAAGCGGGGCGCACAATGAGCAGTTCTTC. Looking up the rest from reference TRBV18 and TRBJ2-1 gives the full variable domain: NAGVMQNPRHLVRRRGQEARLRCSPMKGHSHVYWYRQLPEEGLKFMVYLQKENIIDESGMPKERFSAEFPKEGPSILRIQQVVRGDSAAYFCASSPSSGAHNEQFFGPGTRLTVL.

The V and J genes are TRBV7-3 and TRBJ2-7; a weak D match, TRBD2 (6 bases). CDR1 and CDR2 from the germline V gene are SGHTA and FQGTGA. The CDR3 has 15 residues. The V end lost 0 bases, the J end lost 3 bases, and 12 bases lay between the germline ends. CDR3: CASSLTGGSSYEQYF. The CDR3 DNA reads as TGTGCCAGCAGCTTAACAGGAGGGAGTAGCTACGAGCAGTACTTC.

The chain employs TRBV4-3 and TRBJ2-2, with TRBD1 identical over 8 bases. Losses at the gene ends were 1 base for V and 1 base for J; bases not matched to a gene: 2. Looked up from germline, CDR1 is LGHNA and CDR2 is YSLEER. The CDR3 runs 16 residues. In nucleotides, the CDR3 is TGCGCCAGCAGCCAAGCGGGGACAGGGAACACCGGGGAGCTGTTTTTT. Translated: CASSQAGTGNTGELFF.

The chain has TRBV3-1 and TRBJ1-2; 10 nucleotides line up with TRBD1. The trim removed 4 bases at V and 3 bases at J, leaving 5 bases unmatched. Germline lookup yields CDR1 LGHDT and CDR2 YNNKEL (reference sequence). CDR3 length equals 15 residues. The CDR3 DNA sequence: TGTGCCAGCAGCCCCTTGGGGACAGGGGACTATGGCTACACCTTC. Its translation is CASSPLGTGDYGYTF.

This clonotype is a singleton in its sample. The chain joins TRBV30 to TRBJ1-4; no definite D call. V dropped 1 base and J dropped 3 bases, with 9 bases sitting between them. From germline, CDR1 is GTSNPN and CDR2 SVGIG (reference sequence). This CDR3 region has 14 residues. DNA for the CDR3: TGTGCCTGGAGTGGCGGGGTTTCTAATGAAAAACTGTTTTTT. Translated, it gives CAWSGGVSNEKLFF.

CDR3 region: CASTSPRANYNEQFF. In DNA, the CDR3 is TGTGCCAGCACCTCCCCACGGGCCAATTACAATGAGCAGTTCTTC. The rearrangement uses TRBV5-4 and TRBJ2-1, with D hard to call. Germline V gives CDR1 SGHNT, CDR2 YYREEE (reference sequence). Deletions cut 6 bases from V and 4 bases from J, with 17 bases between. This CDR3 has 15 residues.

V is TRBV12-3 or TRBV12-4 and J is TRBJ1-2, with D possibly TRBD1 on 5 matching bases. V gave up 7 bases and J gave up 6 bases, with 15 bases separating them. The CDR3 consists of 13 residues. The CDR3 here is CASTSGLRDGYTF. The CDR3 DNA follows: TGTGCCAGCACCTCGGGCCTCAGGGATGGCTACACCTTC.

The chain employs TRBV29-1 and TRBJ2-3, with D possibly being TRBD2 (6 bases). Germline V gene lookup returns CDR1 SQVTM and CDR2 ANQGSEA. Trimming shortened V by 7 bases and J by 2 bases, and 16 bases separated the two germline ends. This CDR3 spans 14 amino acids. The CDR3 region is CSAIGLYSTDTQYF. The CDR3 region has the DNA TGCAGCGCCATCGGACTATATTCCACAGATACGCAGTATTTT.

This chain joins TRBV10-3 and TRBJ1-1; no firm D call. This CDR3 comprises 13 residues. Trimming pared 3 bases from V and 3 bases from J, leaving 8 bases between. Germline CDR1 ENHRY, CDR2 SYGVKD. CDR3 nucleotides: TGTGCCATCAGTGATAGTGGGGACACTGAAGCTTTCTTT. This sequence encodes CAISDSGDTEAFF.

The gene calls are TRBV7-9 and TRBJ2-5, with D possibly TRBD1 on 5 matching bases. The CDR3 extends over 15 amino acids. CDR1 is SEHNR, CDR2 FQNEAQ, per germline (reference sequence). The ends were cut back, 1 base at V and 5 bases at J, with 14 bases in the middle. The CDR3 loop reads CASSLEGFVMETQYF. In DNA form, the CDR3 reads TGTGCCAGCAGCTTAGAGGGGTTTGTGATGGAGACCCAGTACTTC. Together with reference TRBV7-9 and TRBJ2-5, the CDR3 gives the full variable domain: DTGVSQNPRHKITKRGQNVTFRCDPISEHNRLYWYRQTLGQGPEFLTYFQNEAQLEKSRLLSDRFSAERPKGSFSTLEIQRTEQGDSAMYLCASSLEGFVMETQYFGPGTRLLVL.

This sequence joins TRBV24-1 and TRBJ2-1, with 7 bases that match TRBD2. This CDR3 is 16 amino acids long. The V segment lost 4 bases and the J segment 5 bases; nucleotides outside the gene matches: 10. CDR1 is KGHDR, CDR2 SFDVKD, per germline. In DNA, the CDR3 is TGTGCCACCAGTGAGTCAGGACTAGGGGTCAACAATGAGCAGTTCTTC. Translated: CATSESGLGVNNEQFF.

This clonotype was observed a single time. CDR3 region: CSVEGGGPNQPQHF. DNA for the CDR3: TGCAGCGTTGAAGGGGGGGGCCCCAATCAGCCCCAGCATTTT. The V call is TRBV29-1, the J call TRBJ1-5; the D gene is possibly TRBD1 (6 bases). CDR3 length: 14 amino acids. Trimming left V 1 base short and J 3 bases short, with 10 bases between. CDR1 SQVTM and CDR2 ANQGSEA come from the germline V gene.

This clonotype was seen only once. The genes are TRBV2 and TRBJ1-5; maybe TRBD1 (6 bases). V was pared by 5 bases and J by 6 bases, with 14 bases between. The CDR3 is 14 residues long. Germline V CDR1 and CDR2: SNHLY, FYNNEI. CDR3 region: CASSPTGSLQPQHF. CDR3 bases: TGTGCCAGCAGTCCTACAGGGAGCCTTCAGCCCCAGCATTTT. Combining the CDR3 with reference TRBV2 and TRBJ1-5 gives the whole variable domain EPEVTQTPSHQVTQMGQEVILRCVPISNHLYFYWYRQILGQKVEFLVSFYNNEISEKSEIFDDQFSVERPDGSNFTLKIRSTKLEDSAMYFCASSPTGSLQPQHFGDGTRLSIL.

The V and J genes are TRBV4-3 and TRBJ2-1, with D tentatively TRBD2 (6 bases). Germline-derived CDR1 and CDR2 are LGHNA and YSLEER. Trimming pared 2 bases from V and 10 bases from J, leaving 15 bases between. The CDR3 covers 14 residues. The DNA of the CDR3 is TGCGCCAGCAGCCAATCCTCAGGACTACCCGAGCAGTTCTTC. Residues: CASSQSSGLPEQFF.

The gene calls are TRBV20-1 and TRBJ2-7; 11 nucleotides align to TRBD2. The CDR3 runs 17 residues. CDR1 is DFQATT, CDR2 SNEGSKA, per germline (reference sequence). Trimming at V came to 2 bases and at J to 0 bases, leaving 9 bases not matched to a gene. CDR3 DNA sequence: TGCAGTGCTAGACCGAGTCCCGGGACTAGCGGCTCCTACGAGCAGTACTTC. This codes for CSARPSPGTSGSYEQYF.

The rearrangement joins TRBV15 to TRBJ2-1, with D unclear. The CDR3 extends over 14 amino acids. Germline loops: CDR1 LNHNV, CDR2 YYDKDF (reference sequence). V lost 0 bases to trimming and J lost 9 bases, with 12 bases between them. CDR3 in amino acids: CATSRDLGSGEQFF. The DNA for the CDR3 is TGTGCCACCAGCAGAGATCTGGGTTCGGGTGAGCAGTTCTTC.

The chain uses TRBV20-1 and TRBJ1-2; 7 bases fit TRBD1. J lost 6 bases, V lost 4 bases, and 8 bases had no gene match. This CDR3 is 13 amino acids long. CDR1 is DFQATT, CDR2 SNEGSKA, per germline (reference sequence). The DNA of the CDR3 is TGCAGTGCTACCCGACAGGGAGAGGATGGCTACACCTTC. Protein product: CSATRQGEDGYTF.